The rows below give T cell receptor beta chains drawn from one sample of a study of T cells expressing NK-cell markers. TCRdb reprocessed the 5' RACE reads and stores each CDR3 protein as one record, lacking DNA. This repertoire includes 5,500 to 8,000 distinct CDR3 sequences. Sequenced input: blood T cells: a sorted CD56 or NKG2C T cell subset, CD4+ or CD8+ T cells, or bulk PBMC T cells (not recorded which). The receptors stem from a man aged 18 to 69 in good health. CDR3s include the opening cysteine and the closing phenylalanine or tryptophan. Clone sizes are given selectively: once, few, many, or a class where the clone is expanded.

v_gene	abundance	j_gene	CDR3aa
TRBV18	-	TRBJ2-7	CASSAWTVLSSYEQYF
TRBV11-2	-	TRBJ2-7	CASSLEVTGNEQYF
TRBV20-1	-	TRBJ2-5	CSAGAGYQETQYF
TRBV20-1	-	TRBJ1-5	CSARDGQESQPQHF
TRBV6-5	-	TRBJ2-2	CASEGRGDSGELFF
TRBV21-1	medium-sized	TRBJ2-1	CASGRDREHEQFF
TRBV6-2/TRBV6-3	-	TRBJ1-1	CASSYEAENTEAFF
TRBV6-5	-	TRBJ2-3	CASSYHPGGRGTDTQYF
TRBV7-2	-	TRBJ2-7	CASSLKGTYEQYF
TRBV6-4	-	TRBJ2-1	CASSDGGSYNEQFF
TRBV19	-	TRBJ2-1	CASSISDSSYNEQFF
TRBV19	-	TRBJ2-3	CASSDRLLYDTQYF
TRBV6-4	-	TRBJ1-1	CASSDGRENTEAFF
TRBV4-2	-	TRBJ2-6	CASGSDSGGGANVLTF
TRBV28	medium-sized	TRBJ2-7	CASSSPGTPAYEQYF
TRBV9	-	TRBJ2-3	CASSGRDTQYF
TRBV20-1	-	TRBJ1-1	CSARGARTGSENTEAFF
TRBV7-9	-	TRBJ2-7	CASSLISRNYEQYF
TRBV10-3	-	TRBJ1-1	CAISDREHTEAFF
TRBV6-5	-	TRBJ2-1	CASSYEAGGGGFF
TRBV7-9	-	TRBJ2-2	CASSLALATGDTGELFF
TRBV6-4	-	TRBJ2-3	CASSASGGTDTQYF
TRBV6-1	-	TRBJ2-6	CASSEGQTGANVLTF
TRBV5-6	-	TRBJ2-5	CASNPSGGYQETQYF
TRBV27	-	TRBJ2-7	CASSFDGHYEQYF
TRBV6-1	-	TRBJ2-3	CASSSTGGSPDTQYF
TRBV7-9	-	TRBJ2-5	CASSLIGTRIVETQYF
TRBV20-1	-	TRBJ1-6	CSASKEGESSPLHF
TRBV12-3/TRBV12-4	-	TRBJ1-6	CASSLWHRDSPLHF